The subject of this entry is one TCR beta chain. This specimen comes from a study of T cell changes during pregnancy in multiple sclerosis. Sequencing was performed with immunoSEQ multiplex PCR; in TCRdb, only in-frame clones are kept and a portion is missing. The sample has tens of thousands of clones; around 94% are singletons. The germline CDR1 and CDR2 sequences are MGHRA and YSYEKL. V lost 4 bases, J lost 3 bases, and 9 bases lay in between. The CDR3 consists of 13 residues. The sequences come from peripheral blood, collected in the third trimester of pregnancy. The gene calls are TRBV4-1 and TRBJ2-5, with D possibly TRBD1 on 6 matching bases. This receptor was obtained from a female donor with multiple sclerosis, enrolled in a pregnancy study. The DNA of the CDR3 is TGCGCCAGCAGCCCCAGGGGAGAAGAGACCCAGTACTTC. Its translation is CASSPRGEETQYF.